These T cell receptor beta chains were read from a single sample in a study of T cell changes during pregnancy in multiple sclerosis. Only in-frame clones appear in the TCRdb table, and some are missing; sequencing was by immunoSEQ multiplex PCR. The sample comprises roughly 77,000 clones, around 90% of which are singletons, and about 2% rests with the top ten. The sequenced sample was peripheral blood, obtained in the second trimester of pregnancy. The source of these receptors is a female donor with multiple sclerosis, enrolled in a pregnancy study. Both conserved end residues are part of each CDR3. The D gene is left open where the match is weak. Some rows have no size entry. The others give once, few or many, or a class for an expanded clone.

d_call,v_call,clone_size,j_call,cdr3_length,cdr3_nt,cdr3_aa
TRBD1,TRBV7-6,.,TRBJ1-2,16,TGTGCCAGCAACGACACCGACAGGGGGCGCGGATATGGCTACACCTTC,CASNDTDRGRGYGYTF
.,TRBV5-1,once,TRBJ2-3,14,TGCGCCAGCACTGGGGGGGCCCTAATAGATACGCAGTATTTT,CASTGGALIDTQYF
.,TRBV12-1,.,TRBJ2-7,16,TGTGCCAGCAGCACGGGCGTAAGGGGAAGTACCTACGAGCAGTACTTC,CASSTGVRGSTYEQYF
TRBD1,TRBV27,few,TRBJ2-7,15,TGTGCCAGCAGTTTAGACAGGGGGCTTATCTACGAGCAGTACTTC,CASSLDRGLIYEQYF
.,TRBV5-5,once,TRBJ2-7,15,TGTGCCAGCAGCTCTACCCGGGTCTCCTATTACGAGCAGTACTTC,CASSSTRVSYYEQYF
.,TRBV18,once,TRBJ2-1,13,TGTGCCAGCTCACCACCGCTCCGGAATGAGCAGTTCTTC,CASSPPLRNEQFF
.,TRBV5-6,once,TRBJ1-5,15,TGTGCCAGCAGCCGGAGGGGCAGCCGCAATCAGCCCCAGCATTTT,CASSRRGSRNQPQHF
.,TRBV14,.,TRBJ1-5,14,TGTGCCAGCAGCCAATCAGGGTGGGGACAGCCCCAGCATTTT,CASSQSGWGQPQHF
.,TRBV9,.,TRBJ2-2,16,TGTGCCAGCAGCGTATCCGGGACAATTGTGACCGGGGAGCTGTTTTTT,CASSVSGTIVTGELFF
.,TRBV6-1,.,TRBJ2-7,13,TGTGCCAGCAGTGAATCCGGGTACTACGAGCAGTACTTC,CASSESGYYEQYF
TRBD1,TRBV18,.,TRBJ2-3,13,TGTGCCAGCTCATCGGCACAGGGGGATACGCAGTATTTT,CASSSAQGDTQYF
TRBD2,TRBV6-1,.,TRBJ2-7,18,TGTGCCAGCAGTGACGCTAGCGGAGGGCTTATGGGAAACTACGAGCAGTACTTC,CASSDASGGLMGNYEQYF
TRBD1,TRBV5-1,.,TRBJ2-2,16,TGCGCCAGCAGCTTTTTCGCCGGACAGGGGGCCGGGGAGCTGTTTTTT,CASSFFAGQGAGELFF
TRBD2,TRBV7-2,.,TRBJ2-5,16,TGTGCCAGCAGCTTTCCAGCTAGCGGAACCCAAGAGACCCAGTACTTC,CASSFPASGTQETQYF
.,TRBV6-6,.,TRBJ2-5,12,TGTGCCAGCAGCGGGAGTACTGAGACCCAGTACTTC,CASSGSTETQYF
.,TRBV11-1,.,TRBJ1-1,15,TGTGCCAGCAGCTTTTTGGACAGCTTGAACACTGAAGCTTTCTTT,CASSFLDSLNTEAFF
.,TRBV6-5,.,TRBJ1-3,16,TGTGCCAGCAGTTACTCGGCCAGGGGAATAGGAAACACCATATATTTT,CASSYSARGIGNTIYF